This TCR beta chain was found in a study of cytomegalovirus exposure and HLA in healthy donors. Whole-study findings and limits: Researchers reportedly found TCR beta sequences accurately predicted most subjects' HLA-A and HLA-B alleles.

Researchers ran the PCR with 60 Vbeta and 13 Jbeta primers. Measured with immunoSEQ multiplex PCR; TCRdb has only the in-frame clones, and not every one. With 40,000 to 60,000 clones in the sample, the ten largest clones hold more than 25%. Per germline, CDR1 GTSNPN and CDR2 SVGIG (reference sequence). Trimming pared 2 bases from V and 4 bases from J, leaving 12 bases between. This CDR3 region has 14 residues. Concerning this clone itself: Its antigen is unidentified.

This receptor was obtained from a man aged 40-49 years in good health and CMV-seropositive. Material: PBMCs. This chain uses TRBV30 with TRBJ1-5; D not resolved. The CDR3 sequence is CAWSNGGRNQPQHF. The CDR3 DNA reads as TGTGCCTGGAGTAATGGTGGGAGAAATCAGCCCCAGCATTTT.